Listed below are T cell receptor beta chains from one sample, sequenced in a study of T cell responses to AZD1222 COVID-19 vaccine. TCRdb's table, derived via immunoSEQ multiplex PCR, lists solely in-frame clones and lacks some. The table lists roughly 100,000 clones, 86% of them singletons, with 5% in the top ten. Sequencing was performed on peripheral blood, taken on day 0 of AZD1222 vaccination. These receptor sequences come from an adult in good health. Both conserved end residues are part of each CDR3. The D gene is left open where the match is weak. Expanded clones are given a class, and other clones once, few, many or no size at all.

clone size	V gene	J gene	D gene	CDR3 DNA	CDR3 protein
NA	TRBV21-1	TRBJ2-7	NA	TGTGCCAGCAGCAGTAGGGAGGGTGCCTACGAGCAGTACTTC	CASSSREGAYEQYF
NA	TRBV9	TRBJ2-1	NA	TGTGCCAGCAGCGTTCAAACGGACGGCAATGAGCAGTTCTTC	CASSVQTDGNEQFF
NA	TRBV7-9	TRBJ1-3	NA	TGTGCCAGCAGTCAGGGGTCTGGAAACACCATATATTTT	CASSQGSGNTIYF
NA	TRBV14	TRBJ2-2	NA	TGTGCCAGCAGCCAAGGGTCCTGGGCGAACACCGGGGAGCTGTTTTTT	CASSQGSWANTGELFF
NA	TRBV6-1	TRBJ1-5	NA	TGTGCCAGCAGTGAACAGTCACTTAGCAATCAGCCCCAGCATTTT	CASSEQSLSNQPQHF
NA	TRBV28	TRBJ1-2	NA	TGTGCCAGCAGTCTCCGACAGTATGGCTACACCTTC	CASSLRQYGYTF
NA	TRBV4-1	TRBJ2-3	NA	TGCGCCAGCAGCCAAGATGCGACGGGGGGCACAGATACGCAGTATTTT	CASSQDATGGTDTQYF
NA	TRBV19	TRBJ2-2	TRBD2	TGTGCCAGTAGCCCCCGTCGGGGGGAGGGCCTGGCCGGGGAGCTGTTTTTT	CASSPRRGEGLAGELFF
once	TRBV3-1/TRBV3-2	TRBJ2-7	TRBD1	TGTGCCAGCAGCCAATCCGGGACAGACTACGAGCAGTACTTC	CASSQSGTDYEQYF
NA	TRBV10-3	TRBJ1-5	NA	TGTGCCATCAGTGAGTCGGGCACCGGGGTGAATCAGCCCCAGCATTTT	CAISESGTGVNQPQHF
NA	TRBV6-2/TRBV6-3	TRBJ2-4	NA	TGTGCCAGCAGTACTACTTATCTAGCCAAAAACATTCAGTACTTC	CASSTTYLAKNIQYF
NA	TRBV4-3	TRBJ1-4	TRBD1	TGCGCCAGCAGCCAAGTCCCGGGACAGGGTTCGGACGAAAAACTGTTTTTT	CASSQVPGQGSDEKLFF
NA	TRBV6-5	TRBJ1-5	NA	TGTGCCAGCAGCGCACTTGACAGCAATCAGCCCCAGCATTTT	CASSALDSNQPQHF
NA	TRBV6-1	TRBJ2-3	TRBD1	TGTGCCAGCAGTGAGCTCCGGGACAGGGGGTCAGATACGCAGTATTTT	CASSELRDRGSDTQYF
NA	TRBV19	TRBJ2-1	NA	TGTGCCAGTAGTTTCGGGTACTACAATGAGCAGTTCTTC	CASSFGYYNEQFF
NA	TRBV11-2	TRBJ1-1	NA	TGTGCCAGCACCGGACAGTTCGAAGCTTTCTTT	CASTGQFEAFF
NA	TRBV5-4	TRBJ2-7	NA	TGTGCCAGCAGCTTGCCCGGGGACGAGCAGTACTTC	CASSLPGDEQYF
NA	TRBV9	TRBJ2-3	NA	TGTGCCAGCAGCGTAATGGGTCGGGGCGCAGATACGCAGTATTTT	CASSVMGRGADTQYF
few	TRBV5-4	TRBJ2-7	NA	TGTGCCAGCAGCCCGGACGGATTCACCTACGAGCAGTACTTC	CASSPDGFTYEQYF
NA	TRBV3-1/TRBV3-2	TRBJ1-5	TRBD1	TGTGCCAGCAGCCGGGATAGGGGGCTGTTTCAGCCCCAGCATTTT	CASSRDRGLFQPQHF
NA	TRBV7-2	TRBJ2-1	NA	TGTGCCAGCAGCTTAGTGGGAGGCCATGAGCAGTTCTTC	CASSLVGGHEQFF
few	TRBV28	TRBJ1-3	NA	TGTGCCAGCACCACTCCCCGCGGGAACACCATATATTTT	CASTTPRGNTIYF
NA	TRBV9	TRBJ2-6	NA	TGTGCCAGCAGAAGTGATTCTGGGGCCAACGTCCTGACTTTC	CASRSDSGANVLTF
NA	TRBV3-1/TRBV3-2	TRBJ2-7	NA	TGTGCCAGCAGCCATCTATCAGGGCCCGAGCAGTACTTC	CASSHLSGPEQYF
NA	TRBV2	TRBJ2-7	NA	TGTGCCAGCAGCGAGCTGGGCGGCTCCTACGAGCAGTACTTC	CASSELGGSYEQYF
NA	TRBV6-5	TRBJ1-5	NA	TGTGCCAGCAGTTCGGGGGGAACGGAGCCCCAGCATTTT	CASSSGGTEPQHF
NA	TRBV7-3	TRBJ2-1	TRBD2	TGTGCCAGCAGCCTAACAGGACTAGCGGGAGCTGAGCAGTTCTTC	CASSLTGLAGAEQFF
NA	TRBV7-7	TRBJ2-7	TRBD1	TGTGCTAGCAGCGCCGGGACAGGGGATCGAGAGCAGTACTTC	CASSAGTGDREQYF
NA	TRBV4-1	TRBJ2-1	NA	TGCGCCAGCAGCCAAGGAGGGAGCGGAGCTCGGGGCAGAAATTCTAATGAGCAGTTCTTC	CASSQGGSGARGRNSNEQFF
NA	TRBV5-5	TRBJ2-3	TRBD2	TGTGCCAGCAGCAAAGCGGGAGCCACAGATACGCAGTATTTT	CASSKAGATDTQYF
NA	TRBV9	TRBJ2-2	NA	TGTGCCAGCAGCCGCCGCATGGGGGGTGTGAACACCGGGGAGCTGTTTTTT	CASSRRMGGVNTGELFF
NA	TRBV7-9	TRBJ1-1	TRBD1	TGTGCCAGCAACTGGGACAGAAGGATGAACACTGAAGCTTTCTTT	CASNWDRRMNTEAFF
NA	TRBV9	TRBJ2-3	NA	TGTGCCAGCAGCGCCACAGATACGCAGTATTTT	CASSATDTQYF
NA	TRBV10-3	TRBJ2-7	TRBD2	TGTGCCATCAGGACCGGGACTAGCGGGAGTGGGGACGAGCAGTACTTC	CAIRTGTSGSGDEQYF
few	TRBV4-1	TRBJ1-1	NA	TGCGCCAGCAGCCCGGGACCCCTTATGAACACTGAAGCTTTCTTT	CASSPGPLMNTEAFF
NA	TRBV7-3	TRBJ1-5	TRBD1	TGTGCCAGCAGCTTAGCGCAGGGGGCGGCTAAGCATTTT	CASSLAQGAAKHF
NA	TRBV9	TRBJ1-6	NA	TGTGCCAGCAGCGGGGGGGACATGAGCTCCTATAATTCACCCCTCCACTTT	CASSGGDMSSYNSPLHF
NA	TRBV6-5	TRBJ1-1	TRBD1	TGTGCCAGCAACCCGACAGGGGCGAACACTGAAGCTTTCTTT	CASNPTGANTEAFF
NA	TRBV1	TRBJ1-5	NA	TGCACCAGCAGCCCCCGGGGCAGGGGTCATCAGCCCCAGCATTTT	CTSSPRGRGHQPQHF
NA	TRBV14	TRBJ2-2	TRBD1	TGTGCCAGCAGCCGTTATGGACAGGGAGCGAACACCGGGGAGCTGTTTTTT	CASSRYGQGANTGELFF
NA	TRBV19	TRBJ2-5	TRBD1	TGTGCCAGTAGTATAGGGGACAGGGGCAGAGAGACCCAGTACTTC	CASSIGDRGRETQYF
NA	TRBV6-5	TRBJ1-3	NA	TGTGCCAGCAGGGGACTCAAGAATGGAAACACCATATATTTT	CASRGLKNGNTIYF
once	TRBV29-1	TRBJ2-2	TRBD1	TGCAGCGGCGGACAGGGTAACACCGGGGAGCTGTTTTTT	CSGGQGNTGELFF
NA	TRBV12-3/TRBV12-4	TRBJ1-5	NA	TGTGCCAGCAGTTTAAGTCAGCCCCAGCATTTT	CASSLSQPQHF
NA	TRBV5-4	TRBJ2-7	NA	TGTGCCAGCAGCCTCTCCCCCCAACAGGCCCCCTACGAGCAGTACTTC	CASSLSPQQAPYEQYF
NA	TRBV24-1	TRBJ2-1	TRBD2	TGTGCCACCAGTGAACCAACGCGCGGGGGGGAGCAGAATGAGCAGTTCTTC	CATSEPTRGGEQNEQFF
NA	TRBV7-8	TRBJ1-3	NA	TGTGCCAGCAGCCCGACTGGAAACACCATATATTTT	CASSPTGNTIYF
NA	TRBV28	TRBJ2-2	NA	TGTGCCAGCAGTCCGCGGACAGGGAGGGCGACCGACACCGGGGAGCTGTTTTTT	CASSPRTGRATDTGELFF
NA	TRBV29-1	TRBJ2-7	NA	TGCAGCGTTGGGGAGGCCTTCTACGAGCAGTACTTC	CSVGEAFYEQYF
NA	TRBV11-2	TRBJ1-1	NA	TGTGCCAGCAGACCGATCGGAGGGTTCCGGAGCACTGAAGCTTTCTTT	CASRPIGGFRSTEAFF
NA	TRBV6-2/TRBV6-3	TRBJ2-7	NA	TGTGCCAGCAGTGACTCCTACGAGCAGTACTTC	CASSDSYEQYF